The sample holds many counts of the clone carrying this T cell receptor (beta chain). As yet, its antigen is unknown. These data come from a study of glioma-infiltrating T cells. CDR3 length: 17 residues. V shed 6 bases and J shed 0 bases, with 19 bases lying between them. CDR1 and CDR2 from the germline V gene are SGHTA and FQGNSA. Broader study findings: Only very few CDR3 sequences appeared in both tissue and blood.

The iRepertoire nested amplicon-rescue multiplex PCR amplified TCR alpha and beta CDR3s from RNA. TCRdb called the multiplex PCR reads again in MiXCR, with one record for every CDR3 protein. Of 100,000 to 150,000 distinct CDR3 sequences listed, roughly 20% were seen once; the top ten hold about 16%. The TCR sequence derives from a human donor with low-grade glioma or glioblastoma, undergoing nonglioma brain surgery, or in good health (not recorded which). The chain links TRBV7-2 to TRBJ2-3; tentatively, D is TRBD2 (5 bases). Sequencing input: glioma tissue, nonneoplastic brain tissue, or PBMCs (not recorded which). The CDR3 protein is CASSFLPQAASTDTQYF. The CDR3 nucleotides read TGTGCCAGCAGTTTTCTGCCTCAAGCGGCTAGCACAGATACGCAGTATTTT.